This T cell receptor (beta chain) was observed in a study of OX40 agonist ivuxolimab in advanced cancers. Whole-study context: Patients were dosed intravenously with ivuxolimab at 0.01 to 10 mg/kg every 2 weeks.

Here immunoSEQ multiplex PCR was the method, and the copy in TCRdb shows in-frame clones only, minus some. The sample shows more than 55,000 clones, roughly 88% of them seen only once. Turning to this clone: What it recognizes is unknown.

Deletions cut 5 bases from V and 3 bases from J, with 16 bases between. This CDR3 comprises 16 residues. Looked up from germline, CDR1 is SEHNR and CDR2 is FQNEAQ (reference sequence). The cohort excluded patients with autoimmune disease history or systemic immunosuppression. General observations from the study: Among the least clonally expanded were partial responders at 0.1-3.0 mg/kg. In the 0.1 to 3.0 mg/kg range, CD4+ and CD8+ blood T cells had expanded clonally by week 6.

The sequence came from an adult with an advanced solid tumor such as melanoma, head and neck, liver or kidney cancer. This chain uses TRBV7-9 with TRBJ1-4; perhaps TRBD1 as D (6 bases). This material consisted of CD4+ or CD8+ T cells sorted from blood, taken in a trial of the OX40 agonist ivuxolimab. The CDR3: CASSDGQTTSNEKLFF. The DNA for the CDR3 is TGTGCCAGCAGCGACGGACAGACAACTTCTAATGAAAAACTGTTTTTT.